This TCR beta chain was identified during a study of siplizumab effects on memory and regulatory T cells. Remarks on this clone: As yet, its antigen is unknown.

Sequencing was performed with immunoSEQ multiplex PCR; in TCRdb, only in-frame clones are kept and a portion is missing. The sample carries around 94,000 clones, around 90% recorded once. Study results and limitations: Naive T cells looked more diverse than memory cells, and they looked like major contributors to the alloresponse. Suppressive capability of dividing Tregs from siplizumab cultures went unverified. Unstimulated subsets were the mapping target of only a minor fraction of alloreactive clones.

The germline CDR1 and CDR2 sequences are DFQATT and SNEGSKA (reference sequence). V dropped 8 bases and J dropped 7 bases, with 3 bases sitting between them. The CDR3 loop spans 8 amino acids. The sample was CD4+ T cells sorted from blood. The rearrangement uses TRBV20-1 and TRBJ2-1; D is undetermined. The origin of this receptor is a human donor in good health. CDR3: CSRNEQFF. The CDR3 coding sequence is TGCAGTCGTAATGAGCAGTTCTTC.